This entry lists 6 T cell receptor beta chains sequenced from one sample in a study of T-cell memory formation after mild COVID-19 (dated by TCRdb to about 2021). Library preparation employed 5' RACE. Sequencing relied on an Illumina NovaSeq 6000. Using fastp at Q25 and MiXCR, TCRdb reprocessed the public reads and kept productive beta chains. Duplicate CDR3 protein sequences are folded into a single record with the most common DNA and genes. The sample table contains 150,000 to 200,000 distinct CDR3 sequences; only one count was recorded for around a tenth of them. The ten largest account for roughly 3.8% of the sample. Sequenced input: PBMCs or a T cell subset sorted from them (not recorded which). These receptors were obtained from a young man who had mild COVID-19 (a few samples of this study predate the infection). The sample titles of this study are shuffled in the database, so cell type and time point are left out; the donor was told from shared clones.

This clonotype was found a few times. The V call is TRBV12-3 or TRBV12-4, the J call TRBJ2-7; D is unclear. The ends were cut back, 1 base at V and 0 bases at J, with 13 bases in the middle. CDR3 size: 16 residues. The CDR3 loop reads CASSLEPRVYSYEQYF. The CDR3 DNA sequence: TGTGCCAGCAGTTTAGAGCCCCGGGTCTACTCCTACGAGCAGTACTTC.

V is TRBV5-1 and J is TRBJ1-2; D ambiguous. Germline V gives CDR1 SGHRS, CDR2 YFSETQ. Trimming took 2 bases from V and 1 from J, leaving 9 bases between them. CDR3 size: 14 residues. The CDR3 region has the DNA TGCGCCAGCAGCTTCAGAGGCCTTAACTATGGCTACACCTTC. Translating it yields CASSFRGLNYGYTF.

This clonotype was counted once. The V and J genes are TRBV29-1 and TRBJ2-7; D is undetermined. V was pared by 4 bases and J by 3 bases, with 10 bases between. The CDR3 is 12 residues long. Germline V gene sequence: CDR1 SQVTM, CDR2 ANQGSEA. CDR3 DNA: TGCAGCGTTGGGCTGGGTGGCTACGAGCAGTACTTC. Translation: CSVGLGGYEQYF.

This clonotype was detected a few times. The genes are TRBV5-6 and TRBJ2-7, with D perhaps given as TRBD1 or TRBD2 (7 bases each). Germline-derived CDR1 and CDR2 are SGHDT and YYEEEE. V gave up 0 bases and J gave up 6 bases, with 16 bases separating them. The length of the CDR3 is 15 residues. The CDR3 bases are TGTGCCAGCAGCTTGGCCCAGGGGGGGATCTTCGAGCAGTACTTC. Protein product: CASSLAQGGIFEQYF.

This clonotype was detected ten times or more. The genes are TRBV7-2 and TRBJ1-5; a possible D gene is TRBD1 (5 bases). The CDR3 runs to 14 residues. Germline V gene data show CDR1 as SGHTA and CDR2 as FQGNSA. Trimming took off 5 bases at V and 2 bases at J, with 10 bases between the two ends. The CDR3 region has the DNA TGTGCCAGCAGCCTACAGGATCGCAATCAGCCCCAGCATTTT. Residues: CASSLQDRNQPQHF.

The sample holds a few counts of this clonotype. The CDR3, as DNA: TGTGCCAGCAGCTTGGCGCAGCAAAGCTATGGCTACACCTTC. Translated, it gives CASSLAQQSYGYTF. This chain connects TRBV5-4 to TRBJ1-2; D is unclear. V was clipped by 0 bases and J by 4 bases, with 10 bases between them. The CDR3 covers 14 residues. Germline CDR1 and CDR2: SGHNT and YYREEE (reference sequence).